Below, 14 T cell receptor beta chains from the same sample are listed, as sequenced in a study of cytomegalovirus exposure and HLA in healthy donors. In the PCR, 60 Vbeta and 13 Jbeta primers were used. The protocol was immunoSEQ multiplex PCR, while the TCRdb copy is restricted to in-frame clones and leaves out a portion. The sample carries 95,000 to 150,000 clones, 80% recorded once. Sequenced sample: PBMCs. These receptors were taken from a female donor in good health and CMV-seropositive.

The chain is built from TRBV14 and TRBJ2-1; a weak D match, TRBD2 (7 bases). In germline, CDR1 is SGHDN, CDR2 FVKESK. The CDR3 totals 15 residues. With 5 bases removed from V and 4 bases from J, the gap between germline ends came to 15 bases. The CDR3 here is CASSALRGAYNEQFF. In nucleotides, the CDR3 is TGTGCCAGCAGCGCCCTTCGGGGGGCATACAATGAGCAGTTCTTC.

CDR3 coding DNA: TGCGCCAGCAGTCCCCCAAGATACTTAGCCAAAAACATTCAGTACTTC. Encoded protein: CASSPPRYLAKNIQYF. The V and J genes are TRBV23-1 and TRBJ2-4; D unresolved. TRBV23-1 is sorted into the ORF group, with uncertain function. The CDR3 totals 16 residues. Trimming shortened V by 4 bases and J by 0 bases, and 13 bases separated the two germline ends.

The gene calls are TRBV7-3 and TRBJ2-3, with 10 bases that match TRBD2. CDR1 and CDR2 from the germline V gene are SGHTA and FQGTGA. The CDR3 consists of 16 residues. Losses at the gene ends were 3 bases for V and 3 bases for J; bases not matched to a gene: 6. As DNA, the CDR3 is TGTGCCAGCAGCTTTTCGTCTAGCGGGGGTACAGATACGCAGTATTTT. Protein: CASSFSSSGGTDTQYF.

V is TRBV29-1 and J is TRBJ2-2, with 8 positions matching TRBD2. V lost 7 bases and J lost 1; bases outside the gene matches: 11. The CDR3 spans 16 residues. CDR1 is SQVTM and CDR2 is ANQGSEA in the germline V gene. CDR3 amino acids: CSGTGGPVGNTGELFF. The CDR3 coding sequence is TGCAGCGGGACGGGGGGGCCGGTCGGGAACACCGGGGAGCTGTTTTTT.

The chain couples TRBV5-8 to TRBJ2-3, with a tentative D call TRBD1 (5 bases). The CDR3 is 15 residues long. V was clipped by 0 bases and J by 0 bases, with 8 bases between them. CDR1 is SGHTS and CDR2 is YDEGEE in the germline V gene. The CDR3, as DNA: TGTGCCAGCAGCTTGGCCAGGGTCAGCACAGATACGCAGTATTTT. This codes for CASSLARVSTDTQYF.

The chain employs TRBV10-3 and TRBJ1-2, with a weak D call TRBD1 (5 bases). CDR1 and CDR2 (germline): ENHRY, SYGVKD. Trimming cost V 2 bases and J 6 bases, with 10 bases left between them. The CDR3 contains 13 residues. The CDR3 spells CAISERKQDGYTF. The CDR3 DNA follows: TGTGCCATCAGTGAGCGAAAACAGGATGGCTACACCTTC.

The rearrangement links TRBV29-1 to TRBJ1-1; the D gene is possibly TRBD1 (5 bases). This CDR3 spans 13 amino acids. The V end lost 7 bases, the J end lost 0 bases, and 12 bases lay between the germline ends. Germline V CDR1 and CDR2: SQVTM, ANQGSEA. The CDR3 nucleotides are TGCAGCGAATCCGGGACTTTGAACACTGAAGCTTTCTTT. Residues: CSESGTLNTEAFF.

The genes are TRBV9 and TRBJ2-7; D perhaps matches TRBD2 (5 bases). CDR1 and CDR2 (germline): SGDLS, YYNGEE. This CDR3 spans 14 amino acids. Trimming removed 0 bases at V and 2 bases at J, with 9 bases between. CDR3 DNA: TGTGCCAGCAGCGTAGCTCCGGGAACCTACGAGCAGTACTTC. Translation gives CASSVAPGTYEQYF.

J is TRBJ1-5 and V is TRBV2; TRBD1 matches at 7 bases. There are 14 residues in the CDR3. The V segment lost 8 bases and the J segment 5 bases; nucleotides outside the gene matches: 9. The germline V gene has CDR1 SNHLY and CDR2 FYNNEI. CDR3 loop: CASESGRGDQPQHF. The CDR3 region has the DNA TGTGCCAGCGAAAGCGGCAGGGGGGATCAGCCCCAGCATTTT.

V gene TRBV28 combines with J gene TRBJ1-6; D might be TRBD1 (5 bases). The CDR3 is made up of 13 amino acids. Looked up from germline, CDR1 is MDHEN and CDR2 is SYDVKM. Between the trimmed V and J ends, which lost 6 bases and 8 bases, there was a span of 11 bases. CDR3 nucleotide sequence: TGTGCCAGCAGCCGGGACTCACATTCACCCCTCCACTTT. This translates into CASSRDSHSPLHF.

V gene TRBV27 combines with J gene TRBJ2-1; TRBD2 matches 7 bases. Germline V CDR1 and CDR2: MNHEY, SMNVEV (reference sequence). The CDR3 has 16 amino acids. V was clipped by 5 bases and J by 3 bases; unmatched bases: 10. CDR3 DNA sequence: TGTGCCAGCAGTCGCCTATCTAGCGGTAACTACAATGAGCAGTTCTTC. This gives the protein CASSRLSSGNYNEQFF.

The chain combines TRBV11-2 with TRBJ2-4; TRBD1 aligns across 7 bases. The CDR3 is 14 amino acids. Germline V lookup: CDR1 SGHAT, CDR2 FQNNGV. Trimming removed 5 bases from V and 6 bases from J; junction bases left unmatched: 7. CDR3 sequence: CASSEDRWGNIQYF. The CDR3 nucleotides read TGTGCCAGCAGCGAGGACAGGTGGGGAAACATTCAGTACTTC.

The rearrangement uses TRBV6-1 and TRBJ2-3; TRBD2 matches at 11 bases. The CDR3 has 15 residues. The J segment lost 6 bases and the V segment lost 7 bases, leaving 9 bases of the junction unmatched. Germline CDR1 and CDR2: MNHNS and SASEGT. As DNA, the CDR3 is TGTGCCAGCATGGTGAGACTAGCGGGGAAGGATACGCAGTATTTT. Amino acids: CASMVRLAGKDTQYF.

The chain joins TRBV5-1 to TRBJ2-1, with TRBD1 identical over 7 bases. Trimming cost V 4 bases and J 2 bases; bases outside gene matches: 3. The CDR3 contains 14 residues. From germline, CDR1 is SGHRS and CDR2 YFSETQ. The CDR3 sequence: CASSPGTAYNEQFF. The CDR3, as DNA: TGCGCCAGCAGCCCAGGGACAGCCTACAATGAGCAGTTCTTC.